The clone carrying this T cell receptor (beta chain) has ten or more counts. Its antigen remains unknown. This sample was included in a study of T cells in Graves' hyperthyroidism and ophthalmopathy. Study-level results: Blood also held most thyroid clonotypes expanded beyond 0.001. Stable hyperthyroidism and ophthalmopathy were separated using 13 V-J signatures.

This CDR3 is 15 amino acids long. Trimming took 2 bases from V and 5 from J, leaving 13 bases between them. Germline values: CDR1 SGHVS, CDR2 FQNEAQ. Uncontrolled infection, other autoimmune disease, pregnancy or lactation led to exclusion. Used for diagnoses were clinical symptoms, serum thyroxine and TRAb, thyroid ultrasound and orbital computed tomography. TCR beta CDR3 sequences were amplified from RNA transcripts. A set of HTBI primers served as the primers for a first-round RT-PCR of the TCR CDR3. Using its own MiXCR run on the multiplex PCR reads, TCRdb lists one record per CDR3 protein. The data show hundreds of thousands of distinct CDR3 sequences, about a sixth seen once.

The sequenced material came from blood. The chain recombines TRBV7-8 with TRBJ2-4; D call uncertain. The source is a woman aged 55 to 70 with Graves' ophthalmopathy. CDR3 residues: CASSLNPATENIQYF. CDR3 nucleotides: TGTGCCAGCAGCTTAAATCCGGCTACAGAAAACATTCAGTACTTC.